This T cell receptor (beta chain) comes out of a study of cytomegalovirus exposure and HLA in healthy donors. The study's findings and limits: The authors listed 180 or so TCR beta chains as cytomegalovirus-associated. Presence/absence analyses rested on an assumption that sequencing depth was roughly uniform across donors.

This PCR relied on a set of 60 Vbeta primers and 13 Jbeta primers. This table comes from immunoSEQ multiplex PCR, and its TCRdb copy is limited to in-frame clones, with some not included. Found here are under 200,000 clones, about four fifths of them singletons; the top ten hold approximately 0.4%. As to this clone: Its target is not known.

V dropped 4 bases and J dropped 0 bases, with 13 bases sitting between them. CDR1 MDHEN and CDR2 SYDVKM come from the germline V gene. There are 16 residues in the CDR3. Sequencing was done on a sample of PBMCs. The sequence derives from a male donor in good health and CMV-seropositive. The V call is TRBV28, the J call TRBJ1-3, with D perhaps TRBD1 (6 bases). The CDR3 protein is CASSWGGQYSGNTIYF. Here the CDR3 DNA reads TGTGCCAGCAGTTGGGGCGGACAGTACTCTGGAAACACCATATATTTT.